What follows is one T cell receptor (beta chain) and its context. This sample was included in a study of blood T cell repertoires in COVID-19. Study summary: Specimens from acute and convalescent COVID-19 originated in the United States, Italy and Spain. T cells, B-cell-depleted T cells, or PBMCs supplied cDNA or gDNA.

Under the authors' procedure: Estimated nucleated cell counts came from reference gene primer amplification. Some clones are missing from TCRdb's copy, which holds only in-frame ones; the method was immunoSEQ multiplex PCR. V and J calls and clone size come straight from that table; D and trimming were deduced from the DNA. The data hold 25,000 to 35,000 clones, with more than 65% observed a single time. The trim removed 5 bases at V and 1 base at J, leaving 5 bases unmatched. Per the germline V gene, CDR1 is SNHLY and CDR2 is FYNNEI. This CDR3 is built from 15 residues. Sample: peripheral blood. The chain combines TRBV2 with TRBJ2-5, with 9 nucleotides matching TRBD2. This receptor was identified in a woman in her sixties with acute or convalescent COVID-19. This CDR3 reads CASSRAGGSQETQYF. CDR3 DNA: TGTGCCAGCAGTCGTGCGGGGGGGTCCCAAGAGACCCAGTACTTC.